Here is one T cell receptor beta chain with its context. The source of the sample is a study of control samples from healthy donors and cancer patients. Data came from immunoSEQ multiplex PCR; TCRdb stores just in-frame clones and leaves some out. The data show approximately 150,000 clones, about 91% seen once. Germline values: CDR1 MNHEY, CDR2 SMNVEV (reference sequence). V lost 5 bases to trimming and J lost 6 bases, with 17 bases between them. The CDR3 runs 15 residues. The rearrangement joins TRBV27 to TRBJ2-1; the D is unclear. This sequence was found in a man younger than 40 in good health. The sample comprised blood. CDR3 bases: TGTGCCAGCAGTACCCGGACCTCCCGCGGCAATGAGCAGTTCTTC. Residues: CASSTRTSRGNEQFF.